The present T cell receptor (beta chain) was sequenced within a study of beta chain features in type 1 diabetes. Study-wide points: Compared with healthy donors, patients appeared to share more similar naive, central memory and regulatory TCRB repertoires. Whether TCRB rearrangement is influenced by HLA type was left unresolved in this analysis.

V lost 6 bases, J lost 4 bases, and 10 bases stayed unmatched. CDR1 is SQVTM, CDR2 ANQGSEA, per germline. The CDR3 covers 15 residues. Post-sort purity exceeded 98% for all sorted populations. In this sample, this clone turned up a few times. Antigen specificity is unknown. Sequencing targeted expressed TCRB transcripts, as all isolated RNA had been reverse transcribed. Some clones are missing from TCRdb's copy, which holds only in-frame ones; the method was immunoSEQ multiplex PCR. The data hold 130,000 to 150,000 clones, with roughly 48% observed a single time. The sequenced material came from Tregs from blood. This receptor was obtained from a man between 18 and 35 years old in good health. The rearrangement joins TRBV29-1 to TRBJ2-1; TRBD1 agrees at 9 bases. CDR3 nucleotide sequence: TGCAGCGTCGTAACAGGGGGCGCCTCTTACAATGAGCAGTTCTTC. Translation: CSVVTGGASYNEQFF.